One sample yielded the 21 T cell receptor beta chains listed below, sequenced in a study of blood T cells in healthy people across ages. The use of a sample-barcoded 5' primer and a J-beta primer mix characterized a second PCR of about 6 to 12 cycles. One entry per CDR3 protein results from TCRdb running MiXCR on the 5' RACE reads. The sample has hundreds of thousands of distinct CDR3 sequences; about 30% are singletons. Sequenced sample: blood. Receptor source: a woman older than 75 in good health.

This clonotype was seen many times. The chain uses TRBV29-1 and TRBJ2-1; possibly TRBD2 for D (6 bases). The CDR3 is made up of 11 amino acids. V gave up 6 bases and J gave up 8 bases, with 11 bases separating them. Germline values: CDR1 SQVTM, CDR2 ANQGSEA. The DNA of the CDR3 is TGCAGCGTCCGACTAGGCGATGAGCAGTTCTTC. Its protein product is CSVRLGDEQFF.

This chain links TRBV9 with TRBJ2-3, with D tentatively TRBD1 or TRBD2 (6 bases each). Trimming removed 0 bases from V and 9 bases from J, with 17 bases in between. The germline gives CDR1 SGDLS, CDR2 YYNGEE. This CDR3 spans 15 amino acids. CDR3 loop: CASSVEIGGWGTQYF. Written as DNA, the CDR3 is TGTGCCAGCAGCGTAGAGATAGGGGGGTGGGGCACGCAGTATTTT.

In this sample, this clonotype turned up a few times. The V call is TRBV6-6, the J call TRBJ2-7, with 8 bases matching TRBD2. CDR1 is MNHNY and CDR2 is SVGAGI in the germline V gene (reference sequence). The junction had 6 bases not matched to a gene; V was cut back by 4 bases and J by 4 bases. The CDR3 loop spans 14 amino acids. CDR3 sequence: CASSFLAGSYEQYF. The DNA of the CDR3 is TGTGCCAGCAGTTTTTTAGCGGGGAGTTACGAGCAGTACTTC.

Only one count was recorded for this clonotype. Since a much larger clone is just one base distant, this may be a read error. The genes are TRBV30 and TRBJ1-4; D not resolved. This CDR3 has 13 amino acids. Germline V gene lookup returns CDR1 GTSNPN and CDR2 SVGIG (reference sequence). V lost 0 bases to trimming and J lost 3 bases, with 5 bases between them. The CDR3 loop reads CAWSVEANEKLFF. The CDR3, as DNA: TGTGCCTGGAGTGTAGAGGCTAATGAAAAACTGTTTTTT.

This clonotype was observed many times. The rearrangement uses TRBV5-5 and TRBJ1-1; D gene ambiguous. This CDR3 is 12 amino acids long. Germline V lookup: CDR1 SGHKS, CDR2 YYEKEE (reference sequence). Trimming cost V 7 bases and J 1 base, with 8 bases left between them. For the CDR3, the DNA is TGTGCCAGCCATCGGGGGAACACTGAAGCTTTCTTT. Translating gives CASHRGNTEAFF.

The chain couples TRBV15 to TRBJ2-3, with unresolved D. The CDR3 totals 16 residues. Trimming took 5 bases from V and 3 from J, leaving 18 bases between them. Germline CDR1 reads LNHNV; CDR2 reads YYDKDF (reference sequence). In DNA form, the CDR3 reads TGTGCCACCAGCCCACGGCAGCGCTCAGGAACAGATACGCAGTATTTT. It yields the protein CATSPRQRSGTDTQYF.

At least ten counts were recorded for this clonotype. J is TRBJ1-1 and V is TRBV5-1, with 8 bases matching TRBD1. Germline CDR1 SGHRS, CDR2 YFSETQ. V shed 4 bases and J 3 bases; nucleotides not matched to a gene: 8. This CDR3 comprises 15 residues. The CDR3 nucleotides read TGCGCCAGCAGCCAAAGGACAGGGCGAGACACTGAAGCTTTCTTT. It encodes CASSQRTGRDTEAFF.

The chain recombines TRBV2 with TRBJ1-6; 9 nucleotides match TRBD1. CDR3 size: 15 residues. V lost 6 bases and J lost 9; bases outside the gene matches: 9. CDR1 and CDR2 (germline): SNHLY, FYNNEI. The CDR3, as DNA: TGTGCCAGCAGGGTACCTACAGGGGGCGGTTCACCCCTCCACTTT. Translated, it gives CASRVPTGGGSPLHF.

This clonotype was counted ten times or more. The chain carries TRBV7-9 and TRBJ2-7; D gene uncertain. This CDR3 has 15 residues. Germline assignment: CDR1 SEHNR and CDR2 FQNEAQ (reference sequence). V gave up 0 bases and J gave up 3 bases, with 12 bases separating them. The CDR3 spells CASSLATSILYEQYF. For the CDR3, the DNA is TGTGCCAGCAGCTTAGCGACCTCAATTCTCTACGAGCAGTACTTC.

The V and J genes are TRBV12-3 or TRBV12-4 and TRBJ2-3; 10 bases match TRBD2. V dropped 1 base and J dropped 10; count of bases not matched to a gene: 5. The CDR3 consists of 14 residues. This CDR3 is CASSLGAGGRAQYF. The CDR3 bases are TGTGCCAGCAGTTTAGGAGCGGGGGGGCGGGCGCAGTATTTT.

This clonotype has only a few counts. The V and J genes are TRBV30 and TRBJ1-2; D gene ambiguous. The germline V gene has CDR1 GTSNPN and CDR2 SVGIG (reference sequence). The CDR3 is 15 amino acids. V was shortened by 2 bases and J by 2 bases, with 15 bases between the two germline ends. CDR3 in amino acids: CAWSKPRVLNYGYTF. The CDR3 DNA reads as TGTGCCTGGAGTAAACCCCGAGTCCTAAACTATGGCTACACCTTC. Full variable domain (remainder filled in from reference TRBV30 and TRBJ1-2): SQTIHQWPATLVQPVGSPLSLECTVEGTSNPNLYWYRQAAGRGLQLLFYSVGIGQISSEVPQNLSASRPQDRQFILSSKKLLLSDSGFYLCAWSKPRVLNYGYTFGSGTRLTVV.

This clonotype was seen ten or more times. This chain joins TRBV4-3 and TRBJ1-4, with a weak D call TRBD1 (5 bases). CDR1 and CDR2 (germline): LGHNA, YSLEER. This CDR3 contains 15 residues. V gave up 3 bases and J gave up 3 bases, with 11 bases separating them. The CDR3 bases are TGCGCCAGCAGCCACGGAGCAGGGTCTAATGAAAAACTGTTTTTT. Amino acid sequence: CASSHGAGSNEKLFF.

On this clonotype itself: A much bigger clone sits one base away, suggesting this may be a read error. The chain couples TRBV12-3 or TRBV12-4 to TRBJ2-3; 11 bases are shared with TRBD2. Losses at the gene ends were 7 bases for V and 4 bases for J; bases not matched to a gene: 4. This CDR3 region has 14 residues. This CDR3 is CASNLAGGPDTQYF. The CDR3 DNA sequence: TGTGCCAGCAATCTAGCGGGGGGACCAGATACGCAGTATTTT.

The table lists this clonotype with many counts. The chain uses TRBV5-5 and TRBJ2-1; 9 bases fit TRBD2. Germline values: CDR1 SGHKS, CDR2 YYEKEE (reference sequence). The CDR3 loop spans 14 amino acids. Unmatched junction bases numbered 2, after V lost 3 bases and J lost 4 bases. This chain's CDR3 is CASSWTSEYNEQFF. CDR3 DNA: TGTGCCAGCAGCTGGACTAGCGAGTACAATGAGCAGTTCTTC.

The rearrangement uses TRBV4-2 and TRBJ1-2; 8 bases align to TRBD1. Germline-derived CDR1 and CDR2 are LGHNA and YNFKEQ. J lost 4 bases, V lost 0 bases, and 4 bases had no gene match. The CDR3 contains 15 residues. CDR3 sequence (DNA): TGTGCCAGCAGCCAAGATGACAGGGGTTCCTATGGCTACACCTTC. Protein sequence: CASSQDDRGSYGYTF.

The chain is built from TRBV5-1 and TRBJ2-3; maybe TRBD2 (6 bases). The V gene lost 2 bases and the J gene lost 2 bases, with 9 bases spanning the gap. The CDR3 totals 14 residues. Germline values: CDR1 SGHRS, CDR2 YFSETQ. CDR3 DNA: TGCGCCAGCAGCTTCGCGGGAAACACAGATACGCAGTATTTT. It is translated as CASSFAGNTDTQYF.

This clonotype was seen ten or more times. This chain uses TRBV6-2 or TRBV6-3 with TRBJ1-2, with TRBD1 matching over 7 bases. Looked up from germline, CDR1 is MNHEY and CDR2 is SVGEGT. The V gene end was trimmed by 6 bases and the J gene end by 1 base; junction bases not matched to a gene: 14. The CDR3 totals 17 residues. CDR3 in amino acids: CASSPTGRGTLNYGYTF. The CDR3 DNA is TGTGCCAGCAGCCCCACGGGCAGGGGGACACTTAACTATGGCTACACCTTC.

The chain combines TRBV6-5 with TRBJ1-1; no definite D call. Germline V lookup: CDR1 MNHEY, CDR2 SVGAGI. This CDR3 contains 14 residues. V shed 2 bases and J shed 1 base, with 8 bases lying between them. The CDR3 coding sequence is TGTGCCAGCAGTTACAACGGGGAGAACACTGAAGCTTTCTTT. This encodes CASSYNGENTEAFF.

With respect to this clonotype: Since a much larger clone is just one base distant, this may be a read error. The chain recombines TRBV10-3 with TRBJ2-5; unclear D gene. The J call may be in error: the DNA end matches TRBJ2-1 better. Germline assignment: CDR1 ENHRY and CDR2 SYGVKD. The CDR3 totals 12 residues. In DNA, the CDR3 is TGTGCCATCAGTGCAGGCCAAGAGACCCAGTTCTTC. It yields the protein CAISAGQETQFF.

This clonotype was seen repeatedly, ten times or more. This chain joins TRBV7-8 and TRBJ2-1; perhaps TRBD1 as D (6 bases). This CDR3 comprises 16 residues. Trimming cost V 5 bases and J 6 bases, with 20 bases left between them. CDR1 is SGHVS, CDR2 FQNEAQ, per germline. CDR3: CASSRATGTTRNEQFF. The DNA for the CDR3 is TGTGCCAGCAGCCGTGCAACCGGGACAACCCGCAATGAGCAGTTCTTC. The complete variable domain, with remaining parts taken from reference TRBV7-8 and TRBJ2-1, reads GAGVSQSPRYKVAKRGQDVALRCDPISGHVSLFWYQQALGQGPEFLTYFQNEAQLDKSGLPSDRFFAERPEGSVSTLKIQRTQQEDSAVYLCASSRATGTTRNEQFFGPGTRLTVL.

This clonotype was recorded at least ten times. This chain uses TRBV30 with TRBJ1-2; D is undetermined. This CDR3 has 13 residues. The germline CDR1 and CDR2 sequences are GTSNPN and SVGIG (reference sequence). V lost 5 bases, J lost 6 bases, and 16 bases lay in between. The CDR3 sequence is CAWEGAPRNGYTF. As DNA, the CDR3 is TGTGCCTGGGAAGGAGCGCCTAGGAATGGCTACACCTTC.